This T cell receptor (beta chain) came from a study of cytomegalovirus exposure and HLA in healthy donors. General study points: Reported findings show TCR beta sequences accurately forecast HLA-A and HLA-B alleles in most subjects.

A single count supports this clone. Its antigen is still unknown. Primers for the PCR totalled 60 Vbeta and 13 Jbeta. Here immunoSEQ multiplex PCR was the method, and the copy in TCRdb shows in-frame clones only, minus some. The table has about 150,000 clones, roughly 66% seen once. At the time of sampling, donors were nominally healthy, though unrecorded immune exposures were likely. Germline V gene sequence: CDR1 SGHNT, CDR2 YYREEE (reference sequence). The CDR3 is made up of 15 amino acids. V gave up 4 bases and J gave up 6 bases, with 19 bases separating them. The chain joins TRBV5-4 to TRBJ1-2; D is uncertain. The origin of this receptor is a woman between 18 and 29 years old in good health and CMV-seronegative. Sequenced input: PBMCs. CDR3 DNA: TGTGCCAGCAGCGCCGGAGGACGGACTATTGATGGCTACACCTTC. Its translation is CASSAGGRTIDGYTF. Based on the CDR3 plus reference TRBV5-4 and TRBJ1-2, the full variable domain is ETGVTQSPTHLIKTRGQQVTLRCSSQSGHNTVSWYQQALGQGPQFIFQYYREEENGRGNFPPRFSGLQFPNYSSELNVNALELDDSALYLCASSAGGRTIDGYTFGSGTRLTVV.